This T cell receptor (beta chain) was sequenced in a study of blood T cell repertoires in COVID-19. Method: immunoSEQ multiplex PCR; TCRdb's copy keeps in-frame clones and lacks some. The sample lists 200,000 to 300,000 clones, approximately 88% occurring once. The CDR3 consists of 17 residues. Germline loops: CDR1 SGHNT, CDR2 YYREEE (reference sequence). V lost 0 bases and J lost 3, with 15 bases in between. The sample comprised peripheral blood. This receptor was taken from a human donor in a cohort sampled during active COVID-19. The V call is TRBV5-4, the J call TRBJ1-4, with D perhaps TRBD1 (5 bases). CDR3 loop: CASSLVEGLGANEKLFF. In DNA form, the CDR3 reads TGTGCCAGCAGCTTGGTGGAGGGGCTGGGGGCTAATGAAAAACTGTTTTTT.